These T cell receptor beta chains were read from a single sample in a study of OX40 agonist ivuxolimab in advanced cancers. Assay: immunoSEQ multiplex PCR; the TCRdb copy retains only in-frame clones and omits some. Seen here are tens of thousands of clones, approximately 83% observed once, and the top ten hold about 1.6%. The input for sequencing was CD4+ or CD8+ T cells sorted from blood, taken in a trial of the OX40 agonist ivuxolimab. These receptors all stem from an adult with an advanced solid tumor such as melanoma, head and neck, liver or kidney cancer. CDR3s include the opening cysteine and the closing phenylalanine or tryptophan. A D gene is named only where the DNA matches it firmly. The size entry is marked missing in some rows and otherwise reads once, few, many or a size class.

CDR3: CASRPGLSLETQYF; DNA: TGCGCCAGCAGGCCGGGACTATCGCTTGAGACCCAGTACTTC; V: TRBV5-1; J: TRBJ2-5; size: .; D: TRBD2
CDR3: CASSSQGASQETQYF; DNA: TGTGCTAGCAGCTCCCAGGGGGCAAGCCAAGAGACCCAGTACTTC; V: TRBV7-7; J: TRBJ2-5; size: once; D: TRBD1
CDR3: CASSVRETQYF; DNA: TGTGCCAGTAGTGTGAGAGAGACCCAGTACTTC; V: TRBV19; J: TRBJ2-5; size: .; D: .
CDR3: CASSLADTQYF; DNA: TGTGCCAGCAGCTTAGCGGATACGCAGTATTTT; V: TRBV7-2; J: TRBJ2-3; size: once; D: .
CDR3: CSVEELQNTEAFF; DNA: TGCAGCGTTGAAGAGCTCCAGAACACTGAAGCTTTCTTT; V: TRBV29-1; J: TRBJ1-1; size: .; D: .
CDR3: CASSLGLLNTEAFF; DNA: TGTGCCAGCAGCCTCGGACTGTTGAACACTGAAGCTTTCTTT; V: TRBV7-9; J: TRBJ1-1; size: .; D: .
CDR3: CASSTFKLEMGQPQHF; DNA: TGTGCCAGTTCCACATTTAAACTAGAGATGGGACAGCCCCAGCATTTT; V: TRBV19; J: TRBJ1-5; size: .; D: .
CDR3: CASSSGTGAGETQYF; DNA: TGTGCTAGCAGCTCAGGGACAGGGGCGGGAGAGACCCAGTACTTC; V: TRBV7-7; J: TRBJ2-5; size: .; D: TRBD1
CDR3: CASKDSRFYGYTF; DNA: TGTGCCAGTAAGGACTCACGATTCTATGGCTACACCTTC; V: TRBV19; J: TRBJ1-2; size: .; D: .
CDR3: CASSPGLAGVTNYNEQFF; DNA: TGTGCCAGCAGCCCGGGCCTAGCGGGAGTCACTAATTACAATGAGCAGTTCTTC; V: TRBV9; J: TRBJ2-1; size: .; D: TRBD2
CDR3: CSVLTHNYEQYF; DNA: TGCAGCGTATTGACACACAACTACGAGCAGTACTTC; V: TRBV29-1; J: TRBJ2-7; size: .; D: .
CDR3: CASSPSQGTITDTQYF; DNA: TGTGCCAGTAGTCCGTCCCAGGGGACTATCACAGATACGCAGTATTTT; V: TRBV19; J: TRBJ2-3; size: .; D: .
CDR3: CASSLDRRDTQYF; DNA: TGTGCCAGCAGTTTGGATAGGCGAGATACGCAGTATTTT; V: TRBV27; J: TRBJ2-3; size: .; D: .
CDR3: CASSGTGYEQYF; DNA: TGTGCCAGCAGCGGGACTGGCTACGAGCAGTACTTC; V: TRBV7-9; J: TRBJ2-7; size: medium-sized; D: .
CDR3: CATRSPRSGANVLTF; DNA: TGTGCCACCAGGTCCCCCCGTTCTGGGGCCAACGTCCTGACTTTC; V: TRBV19; J: TRBJ2-6; size: .; D: .
CDR3: CASSLGTSGTLSNEQFF; DNA: TGTGCCAGCAGCCTCGGGACTAGCGGGACCCTCAGCAATGAGCAGTTCTTC; V: TRBV11-2; J: TRBJ2-1; size: .; D: TRBD2
CDR3: CASSSGVVAEKLFF; DNA: TGTGCCAGCAGCTCAGGGGTGGTTGCTGAAAAACTGTTTTTT; V: TRBV7-9; J: TRBJ1-4; size: .; D: .
CDR3: CSVSLVSGNTIYF; DNA: TGCAGCGTTAGCTTAGTCTCTGGAAACACCATATATTTT; V: TRBV29-1; J: TRBJ1-3; size: .; D: .